The 31 T cell receptor beta chains listed next were all sequenced from one sample in a study of shared clonotypes between healthy human individuals. This table comes from immunoSEQ multiplex PCR, and its TCRdb copy is limited to in-frame clones, with some not included. The profile shows more than 2 million clones, approximately 94% of them singletons. Naive CD8 cells lacked CD45RO, underwent positive selection for CCR7 and left out terminally differentiated effector memory CD45RA+ cells. Material for sequencing was naive CD8+ T cells sorted from blood. The source is a man younger than 30 in good health.

The V call is TRBV5-1, the J call TRBJ2-7; D not resolved. The V and J ends lost 0 bases and 0 bases respectively, with 16 bases between them. The CDR3 extends over 17 amino acids. Germline V gene sequence: CDR1 SGHRS, CDR2 YFSETQ. CDR3 coding DNA: TGCGCCAGCAGCTTGGCCTTCGGAAACAGAAGCTCCTACGAGCAGTACTTC. This codes for CASSLAFGNRSSYEQYF. Full variable domain (missing parts from reference TRBV5-1 and TRBJ2-7): KAGVTQTPRYLIKTRGQQVTLSCSPISGHRSVSWYQQTPGQGLQFLFEYFSETQRNKGNFPGRFSGRQFSNSRSEMNVSTLELGDSALYLCASSLAFGNRSSYEQYFGPGTRLTVT.

The V and J genes are TRBV27 and TRBJ2-1; the match to TRBD2 covers 12 bases. The ends lost 5 bases at V and 6 bases at J; junction bases unmatched: 20. Germline V lookup: CDR1 MNHEY, CDR2 SMNVEV (reference sequence). This CDR3 region has 20 residues. Here the CDR3 DNA reads TGTGCCAGCAGTACCTCTCCGGGACTAGCGGGCCAAATGTGGGGCAATGAGCAGTTCTTC. It is translated as CASSTSPGLAGQMWGNEQFF.

The CDR3 DNA reads TGTGCCTGGAGTGTCAAAGGGCAGTTATATGGCTACACCTTC. Translated, it gives CAWSVKGQLYGYTF. The chain links TRBV30 to TRBJ1-2, with no clear D. There are 14 residues in the CDR3. V was trimmed by 0 bases and J by 5 bases, leaving 13 bases between them. Germline CDR1 and CDR2: GTSNPN and SVGIG (reference sequence).

This chain uses TRBV10-3 with TRBJ2-2; D gene unclear. The V gene lost 0 bases and the J gene lost 0 bases, with 5 bases spanning the gap. The CDR3 runs 15 residues. Germline values: CDR1 ENHRY, CDR2 SYGVKD. The CDR3 region has the DNA TGTGCCATCAGTGAGTCGAGGTCGAACACCGGGGAGCTGTTTTTT. Translation: CAISESRSNTGELFF.

On this clone itself: Other nucleotide sequences from this sample produce the same CDR3. The rearrangement joins TRBV5-6 to TRBJ1-5, with a possible D match to TRBD1 (6 bases). Trimming removed 4 bases at V and 4 bases at J, with 9 bases between. Germline V CDR1 and CDR2: SGHDT, YYEEEE. This CDR3 is built from 13 residues. CDR3 DNA: TGTGCCAGCAGCCTGCAGGGGAATCAGCCCCAGCATTTT. This gives the protein CASSLQGNQPQHF.

The chain has TRBV7-9 and TRBJ2-2; D uncertain. The CDR3 runs 14 residues. Germline V gene data show CDR1 as SEHNR and CDR2 as FQNEAQ (reference sequence). Trimming left V 5 bases short and J 7 bases short, with 14 bases between. The CDR3, as DNA: TGTGCCAGCAGCCCCAGTTTTGCTGTCGGGGAGCTGTTTTTT. It encodes CASSPSFAVGELFF.

The V call is TRBV2, the J call TRBJ2-7; D remains unclear. CDR1 and CDR2 (germline): SNHLY, FYNNEI. V gave up 4 bases and J gave up 3 bases, with 13 bases separating them. The CDR3 spans 14 residues. CDR3 sequence: CASSVAAGLYEQYF. CDR3 coding DNA: TGTGCCAGCAGTGTGGCCGCCGGCCTCTACGAGCAGTACTTC.

The chain uses TRBV5-1 and TRBJ2-7; D remains unclear. Germline CDR1 is SGHRS and CDR2 is YFSETQ. The V and J ends lost 5 bases and 5 bases respectively, with 14 bases between them. The CDR3 runs to 13 residues. The chain's CDR3 is CASRGNTGNEQYF. The CDR3 DNA sequence: TGCGCCAGCAGAGGGAACACGGGCAACGAGCAGTACTTC.

This chain's CDR3 is CASSEPYATGDEQFF. DNA for the CDR3: TGCGCCAGCAGTGAGCCTTATGCAACAGGGGATGAGCAGTTCTTC. The chain employs TRBV10-1 and TRBJ2-1, with 7 bases aligning to TRBD1. The J segment lost 8 bases and the V segment lost 2 bases, leaving 9 bases of the junction unmatched. Per germline, CDR1 WNHNN and CDR2 SYGVQD (reference sequence). The CDR3 contains 15 residues.

Concerning this clone: At one of its ends the junction is not consistent with the germline gene, which may arise from a read error. J is TRBJ2-1 and V is TRBV7-9, with TRBD2 matching over 9 bases. CDR1 is SEHNR, CDR2 FQNEAQ, per germline (reference sequence). This CDR3 comprises 13 residues. The CDR3 region has the DNA TGTGCCAGCAGCTCAATCCTGCTAGCGGGATTAGTCTTC. Protein: CASSSILLAGLVF.

With regard to this clone: A read error may account for a junction end that differs from germline. CDR3 DNA: TGCGCCAGCAGTAGTTCCGGACAGCCCCCATGGGGCTTC. It specifies CASSSSGQPPWGF. The chain has TRBV5-1 and TRBJ1-2; perhaps TRBD1 as D (6 bases). The CDR3 length is 13 residues. Looked up from germline, CDR1 is SGHRS and CDR2 is YFSETQ.

This rearrangement joins TRBV4-1 to TRBJ1-6, with D uncertain. V gave up 0 bases and J gave up 7 bases, with 13 bases separating them. Germline lookup yields CDR1 MGHRA and CDR2 YSYEKL. The CDR3 loop spans 16 amino acids. In nucleotides, the CDR3 is TGCGCCAGCAGCCAAGAAAGTGGCGACGGGAATTCACCCCTCCACTTT. Its translation: CASSQESGDGNSPLHF.

The chain has TRBV9 and TRBJ2-5; perhaps TRBD2 as D (5 bases). The CDR3 has 16 residues. The V end was cut by 1 base, the J end by 3 bases, with 16 bases between. In germline, CDR1 is SGDLS, CDR2 YYNGEE. This CDR3 is CASSVRRSDSKETQYF. The CDR3 DNA reads as TGTGCCAGCAGCGTACGTCGCTCGGACTCAAAAGAGACCCAGTACTTC. Full variable domain (rest looked up from reference TRBV9 and TRBJ2-5): DSGVTQTPKHLITATGQRVTLRCSPRSGDLSVYWYQQSLDQGLQFLIQYYNGEERAKGNILERFSAQQFPDLHSELNLSSLELGDSALYFCASSVRRSDSKETQYFGPGTRLLVL.

The chain uses TRBV28 and TRBJ1-3; no firm D call. Trimming took 3 bases from V and 4 from J, leaving 7 bases between them. CDR1 is MDHEN and CDR2 is SYDVKM in the germline V gene. There are 13 residues in the CDR3. CDR3 DNA: TGTGCCAGCAGTTTGCCGGCCGGAAACACCATATATTTT. It translates to CASSLPAGNTIYF.

The chain is built from TRBV27 and TRBJ2-1, with 10 bases identical to TRBD1. The germline CDR1 and CDR2 sequences are MNHEY and SMNVEV (reference sequence). The J segment lost 10 bases and the V segment lost 0 bases, leaving 9 bases of the junction unmatched. The CDR3 length is 16 residues. CDR3: CASSLSSGTGELEQFF. CDR3 nucleotide sequence: TGTGCCAGCAGTTTATCGTCCGGGACAGGGGAGTTAGAGCAGTTCTTC.

This chain uses TRBV5-1 with TRBJ2-7; D gene ambiguous. With 0 bases removed from V and 2 bases from J, the gap between germline ends came to 9 bases. This CDR3 contains 14 residues. Germline V gives CDR1 SGHRS, CDR2 YFSETQ. CDR3 in DNA: TGCGCCAGCAGCTTGGGGGTTACGGCCTACGAGCAGTACTTC. It codes for CASSLGVTAYEQYF.

The chain carries TRBV27 and TRBJ2-7; D is undetermined. Trimming cost V 6 bases and J 2 bases, with 17 bases left between them. CDR1 and CDR2 from the germline V gene are MNHEY and SMNVEV (reference sequence). This CDR3 has 15 amino acids. The CDR3 nucleotides read TGTGCCAGCAGCCTCTCCGCGGTTCTCCCCTACGAGCAGTACTTC. Amino acid sequence: CASSLSAVLPYEQYF.

This chain joins TRBV7-9 and TRBJ1-2; D gene ambiguous. Germline CDR1 is SEHNR and CDR2 is FQNEAQ (reference sequence). With 5 bases removed from V and 8 bases from J, the gap between germline ends came to 27 bases. CDR3 length equals 17 residues. For the CDR3, the DNA is TGTGCCAGCAGCATCTCGGGTCCTCCCCACGGACTTGAAGGCTACACCTTC. This codes for CASSISGPPHGLEGYTF.

This clone was counted once. The J gene is TRBJ2-2, the V gene TRBV11-2, with TRBD2 as a possible D gene (6 bases). Germline V gene data show CDR1 as SGHAT and CDR2 as FQNNGV. Trimming cost V 5 bases and J 1 base, with 11 bases left between them. The CDR3 sequence is 15 residues long. The CDR3 loop is CASSPGTRNTGELFF. For the CDR3, the DNA is TGTGCCAGCAGCCCCGGGACTCGGAACACCGGGGAGCTGTTTTTT.

This chain links TRBV19 with TRBJ2-7, with D unclear. Trimming removed 7 bases at V and 5 bases at J, with 12 bases between. The CDR3 is 12 residues long. Germline V gene lookup returns CDR1 LNHDA and CDR2 SQIVND (reference sequence). The CDR3 DNA sequence: TGTGCCAGTATTGGGTACACCAACGAGCAGTACTTC. Its translation: CASIGYTNEQYF.

Comment on this clone: This sample includes further DNA sequences coding for the same CDR3. The chain employs TRBV27 and TRBJ2-7, with TRBD1 matching over 9 bases. The germline V gene encodes CDR1 MNHEY and CDR2 SMNVEV (reference sequence). The V segment lost 3 bases and the J segment 4 bases; nucleotides outside the gene matches: 4. There are 14 residues in the CDR3. The DNA for the CDR3 is TGTGCCAGCAGTTTCGCAGGACAGGGGTACGAGCAGTACTTC. As protein: CASSFAGQGYEQYF.

CDR3 sequence (DNA): TGTGCCAGCAGTACAGGGGAGACCACTGAAGCTTTCTTT. Its protein is CASSTGETTEAFF. The chain joins TRBV6-8 to TRBJ1-1; 7 bases agree with TRBD1. V trimming: 5 bases; J trimming: 4 bases; junction bases outside the gene matches: 4. CDR1 is MNHGY and CDR2 is SAAAGT in the germline V gene. The CDR3 is 13 amino acids.

The CDR3 protein is CASSWTKEKLFF. In DNA form, the CDR3 reads TGTGCCAGCAGCTGGACCAAGGAAAAACTGTTTTTT. The J gene is TRBJ1-4, the V gene TRBV7-2; the D is unclear. The V gene lost 4 bases and the J gene lost 8 bases, with 8 bases spanning the gap. CDR1 is SGHTA, CDR2 FQGNSA, per germline. The CDR3 is made up of 12 amino acids.

V gene TRBV6-6 combines with J gene TRBJ1-5, with D tentatively TRBD1 (5 bases). Germline loops: CDR1 MNHNY, CDR2 SVGAGI (reference sequence). This CDR3 spans 15 amino acids. Trimming removed 6 bases from V and 1 base from J, with 13 bases in between. CDR3 nucleotide sequence: TGTGCCAGCAGGTACAATGCAGGGAGCAATCAGCCCCAGCATTTT. It specifies CASRYNAGSNQPQHF.

This chain connects TRBV5-5 to TRBJ2-7, with a possible D match to TRBD2 (5 bases). This CDR3 has 15 residues. CDR1 SGHKS and CDR2 YYEKEE come from the germline V gene (reference sequence). Trimming shortened V by 5 bases and J by 2 bases, and 17 bases separated the two germline ends. The CDR3 reads CASSLSGGGAYEQYF. The DNA of the CDR3 is TGTGCCAGCAGTTTGAGCGGAGGTGGGGCCTACGAGCAGTACTTC.

The rearrangement links TRBV4-3 to TRBJ2-7, with TRBD2 matching over 8 bases. J gave up 0 bases and V 1 base, and 5 bases lay outside the gene matches. Looked up from germline, CDR1 is LGHNA and CDR2 is YSLEER. The CDR3 is 16 residues long. The chain's CDR3 is CASSQGVAGSSYEQYF. CDR3 nucleotide sequence: TGCGCCAGCAGCCAAGGGGTAGCGGGATCCTCCTACGAGCAGTACTTC.

This rearrangement joins TRBV9 to TRBJ2-5; 14 bases are shared with TRBD2. In germline, CDR1 is SGDLS, CDR2 YYNGEE. There are 17 residues in the CDR3. Trimming took 3 bases from V and 5 from J; bases not matched to a gene: 9. The CDR3 coding sequence is TGTGCCAGCAGCGCACTCGGGGGACTAGCGGGAGTCGAGACCCAGTACTTC. Amino acid sequence: CASSALGGLAGVETQYF.

V is TRBV9 and J is TRBJ2-7; 10 bases are shared with TRBD2. J gave up 9 bases and V 2 bases, and 11 bases lay outside the gene matches. Per the germline V gene, CDR1 is SGDLS and CDR2 is YYNGEE. The CDR3 loop spans 15 amino acids. The CDR3 loop reads CASSVGASGGPGQYF. The CDR3 DNA sequence: TGTGCCAGCAGCGTTGGGGCTAGCGGGGGCCCCGGGCAGTACTTC.

With respect to this clone: The sample contains more than one DNA sequence encoding this CDR3. This chain uses TRBV19 with TRBJ1-3; D remains ambiguous. The germline V and J ends were trimmed by 3 bases and 1 base, with 7 bases remaining between them. CDR1 is LNHDA, CDR2 SQIVND, per germline (reference sequence). The CDR3 has 14 residues. Written as DNA, the CDR3 is TGTGCCAGTAGTATTGGCGTATCTGGAAACACCATATATTTT. Encoded protein: CASSIGVSGNTIYF.

The chain joins TRBV10-3 to TRBJ1-1, with 8 bases that match TRBD1. CDR1 ENHRY and CDR2 SYGVKD come from the germline V gene. V dropped 1 base and J dropped 5; count of bases not matched to a gene: 6. The CDR3 contains 15 residues. The CDR3 loop is CAISEYQGADTEAFF. CDR3 nucleotides: TGTGCCATCAGTGAGTATCAGGGGGCTGATACTGAAGCTTTCTTT.

The chain joins TRBV4-1 to TRBJ2-7; the D gene could be TRBD1 or TRBD2 (5 bases each). With 3 bases removed from V and 7 bases from J, the gap between germline ends came to 19 bases. Germline CDR1 MGHRA, CDR2 YSYEKL. The CDR3 sequence is 15 residues long. In nucleotides, the CDR3 is TGCGCCAGCAGCCACTCCTGGGGGAGTCTTAGTGAGCAGTACTTC. Translating gives CASSHSWGSLSEQYF.